The T cell receptor beta chain described here comes from a study of blood T cell repertoires in COVID-19. Study details: The United States, Italy and Spain supplied acute and convalescent COVID-19 samples. The cDNA or gDNA used as material had been derived from T cells, B-cell-depleted T cells, or PBMCs.

Authors' processing steps: Quantification of nucleated cells was approximated via reference gene primer amplification. Sequencing used immunoSEQ multiplex PCR; TCRdb keeps in-frame clones, though not all of them. Clone size and V and J calls were adopted from that table, with D and trimming inferred from the DNA. The sample includes 150,000 to 200,000 clones, approximately 79% of them seen just once. CDR1 MGHDK and CDR2 SYGVNS come from the germline V gene. This CDR3 has 14 residues. V lost 9 bases, J lost 0 bases, and 15 bases lay in between. Sequencing used peripheral blood. This TCR derives from an elderly woman with acute or convalescent COVID-19. The rearrangement joins TRBV25-1 to TRBJ2-7; tentative D call: TRBD1 (6 bases). CDR3 sequence (DNA): TGTGCCAGGGGACAAGGTGGGACCTCCTACGAGCAGTACTTC. Its translation is CARGQGGTSYEQYF.